This passage covers 2 T cell receptor beta chains from one sample sequenced in a study of blood T cell repertoires in COVID-19. TCRdb keeps only in-frame clones here, not all; method: immunoSEQ multiplex PCR. The sample carries about 130,000 clones, 85% to 90% recorded once. Sequenced material: peripheral blood. The receptors derive from a human donor in a cohort sampled during active COVID-19.

The genes are TRBV6-5 and TRBJ1-3; no reliable D call. In germline, CDR1 is MNHEY, CDR2 SVGAGI. The CDR3 covers 11 residues. V lost 6 bases and J lost 3, with 3 bases in between. The CDR3 spells CASRLGNTIYF. The CDR3 DNA is TGTGCCAGCAGACTTGGAAACACCATATATTTT.

The rearrangement joins TRBV14 to TRBJ2-5; D possibly corresponds to TRBD1 (6 bases). From germline, CDR1 is SGHDN and CDR2 FVKESK. With 4 bases removed from V and 5 bases from J, the gap between germline ends came to 14 bases. The CDR3 has 14 residues. For the CDR3, the DNA is TGTGCCAGCAGCCGGTCTTGGCAGGGGGAGACCCAGTACTTC. Residues: CASSRSWQGETQYF.